The clone carrying this T cell receptor beta chain was recorded a few times. What it binds is not known. The data belong to a study of cytomegalovirus exposure and HLA in healthy donors. Study summary: The 100 to 150 validation repertoires and the approximately 640 first-cohort repertoires shared a platform, a later analysis reported. General study points: Reports showed the classifier diagnosing cytomegalovirus status with high specificity and sensitivity. Rarity characterized most TCR sequences, yet some public TCRs appeared in many donors.

The donors were part of the roughly 120-subject validation cohort, which stood apart from the approximately 640-subject first cohort. CDR1 is SGHRS and CDR2 is YFSETQ in the germline V gene. V lost 4 bases to trimming and J lost 8 bases, with 15 bases between them. The CDR3 totals 13 residues. This table comes from immunoSEQ multiplex PCR, and its TCRdb copy is limited to in-frame clones, with some not included. The sample records 150,000 to 200,000 clones, approximately 87% being singletons. The sample comprised PBMCs. The chain joins TRBV5-1 to TRBJ1-2; D gene ambiguous. The source is a woman in her thirties in good health and CMV-seronegative. CDR3 in DNA: TGCGCCAGCAGCCTGGACGAGGTGCGGGGCTACACCTTC. As protein: CASSLDEVRGYTF.